The clone carrying this T cell receptor (beta chain) was detected a few times. Its antigen is not identified. MiXCR was run by TCRdb on the multiplex PCR reads, yielding one entry per CDR3 protein. Of around 110,000 distinct CDR3 sequences listed, roughly 33% are singletons. V shed 4 bases, J shed 5 bases, and the junction held 1 base outside the gene matches. The CDR3 contains 13 residues. Looked up from germline, CDR1 is SGHDN and CDR2 is FVKESK. This sample is drawn from a study of breast tumors, draining lymph nodes, adjacent tissues. Study-wide points: Luminal-like breast cancer showed significantly greater tumor-nontumor repertoire similarity than basal-like breast cancer did. Tumor T cell lymph node origin was a supported hypothesis, not proven. Findings are consistent with lymph node origin and intratumoral expansion of most tumor T cells. Tumors had less TCR diversity than lymph nodes, more than nontumor tissue.

Axillary draining lymph nodes of breast cancer patients supplied the node samples. The material sequenced was axillary lymph node tissue. The chain carries TRBV14 and TRBJ2-3; 9 positions agree with TRBD1. The receptor was derived from a female donor with breast cancer. Some clones in this sample may be carry-over from other donors' samples. CDR3 sequence (DNA): TGTGCCAGCAGCCGGGACAGGGTAGATACGCAGTATTTT. Translation gives CASSRDRVDTQYF.